This TCR beta chain was documented in a study of shared clonotypes between healthy human individuals. Study details: Serving as donors were two women and a few men, whose ages spanned 18 to 49. Study outcomes and limitations: Only blood was sampled, and tissue TCR repertoires likely differ from blood ones.

CDR1 and CDR2 from the germline V gene are SGDLS and YYNGEE. This CDR3 is built from 15 residues. J was trimmed by 4 bases and V by 3 bases; bases with no gene match: 8. With regard to this clone: Its target is not known.

Donors, without exception, were Caucasian adults residing in Nashville, Tennessee. Repertoires were generated with immunoSEQ multiplex PCR, while TCRdb's copy carries only in-frame clones and drops some. Of roughly 1 million clones detected, approximately 68% appear once; the ten largest clones hold over 1.3%. This clonotype was sampled from a man between 18 and 29 years old in good health. The V call is TRBV9, the J call TRBJ1-2; the match to TRBD1 covers 8 bases. Sequencing was performed on memory CD4+ T cells sorted from blood. The subset here: CD45RA-negative fraction. The CDR3 sequence: CASSARSGTGYGYTF. The CDR3, as DNA: TGTGCCAGCAGCGCGAGATCAGGGACAGGCTATGGCTACACCTTC.